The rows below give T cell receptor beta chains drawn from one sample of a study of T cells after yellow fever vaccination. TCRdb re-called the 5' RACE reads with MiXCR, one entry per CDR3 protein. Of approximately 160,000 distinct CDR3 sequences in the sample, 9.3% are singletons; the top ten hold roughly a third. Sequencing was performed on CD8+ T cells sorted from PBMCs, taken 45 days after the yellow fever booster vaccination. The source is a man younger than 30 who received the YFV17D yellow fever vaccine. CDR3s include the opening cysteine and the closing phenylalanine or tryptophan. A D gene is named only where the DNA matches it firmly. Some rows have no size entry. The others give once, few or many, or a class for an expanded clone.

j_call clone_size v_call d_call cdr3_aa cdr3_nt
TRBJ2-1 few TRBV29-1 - CSVAPDWDNEQFF TGCAGCGTTGCCCCGGACTGGGACAATGAGCAGTTCTTC
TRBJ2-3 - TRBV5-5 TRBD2 CASRKGSGRSDTQYF TGTGCCAGCAGAAAAGGTAGCGGGCGCTCGGATACGCAGTATTTT
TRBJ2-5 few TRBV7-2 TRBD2 CASSEERGWGGETQYF TGTGCCAGCAGCGAAGAGCGGGGCTGGGGTGGAGAGACCCAGTACTTC
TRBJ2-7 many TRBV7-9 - CASSRSGVTYEQYF TGTGCCAGCAGCCGTTCGGGGGTTACCTACGAGCAGTACTTC
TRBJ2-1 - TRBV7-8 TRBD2 CASSLARLAGGLYNEQFF TGTGCCAGCAGCTTAGCACGACTAGCGGGGGGCCTTTACAATGAGCAGTTCTTC
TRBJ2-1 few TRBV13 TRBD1 CASSDLDREDNEQFF TGTGCCAGCAGCGATCTGGACAGGGAAGACAATGAGCAGTTCTTC
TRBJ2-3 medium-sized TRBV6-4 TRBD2 CASSDGLASTDTQYF TGTGCCAGCAGTGACGGACTAGCTAGCACAGATACGCAGTATTTT
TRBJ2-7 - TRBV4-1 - CASSQDLRGVDEQYF TGCGCCAGCAGCCAAGATCTGCGGGGCGTCGACGAGCAGTACTTC
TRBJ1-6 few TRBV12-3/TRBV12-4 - CASSPDRAPLALHF TGTGCCAGCAGTCCGGACCGAGCCCCTTTGGCCCTCCACTTT
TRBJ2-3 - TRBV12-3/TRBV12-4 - CAVPPWGGLKPDTQYF TGTGCCGTCCCGCCCTGGGGGGGGCTTAAACCAGATACGCAGTATTTT
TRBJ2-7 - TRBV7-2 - CASSSGPRGFYEQYF TGTGCCAGCAGCTCTGGGCCGAGGGGATTCTACGAGCAGTACTTC
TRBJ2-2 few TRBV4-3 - CASSQEVYANTGELFF TGCGCCAGCAGCCAAGAGGTTTATGCGAACACCGGGGAGCTGTTTTTT
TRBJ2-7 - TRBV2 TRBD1 CASSEALGTGFISSYEQYF TGTGCCAGCAGTGAAGCGCTGGGGACAGGCTTCATCAGCTCCTACGAGCAGTACTTC
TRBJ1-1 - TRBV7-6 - CASSPKDLNTEAFF TGTGCCAGCAGCCCAAAGGACCTGAACACTGAAGCTTTCTTT
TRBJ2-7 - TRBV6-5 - CASSYRFIGTASYEQYF TGTGCCAGCAGTTACCGGTTTATTGGGACTGCTTCCTACGAGCAGTACTTC
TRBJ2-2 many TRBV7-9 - CASSLAAGELFF TGTGCCAGCAGCTTAGCCGCAGGGGAGCTGTTTTTT